The clone carrying this T cell receptor beta chain has ten or more counts. Its antigen is currently unknown. Using its own MiXCR run on the 5' RACE reads, TCRdb lists one record per CDR3 protein. The table shows around 320,000 distinct CDR3 sequences, with more than 13% occurring only once. The data are from a study of T-cell memory formation after mild COVID-19. Background on the study: Each donor largely had its own TCR clusters.

Germline CDR1 reads SGHTA; CDR2 reads FQGNSA. This CDR3 contains 12 residues. Trimming took off 3 bases at V and 1 base at J, with 4 bases between the two ends. Study findings and constraints: There were some responding clones in pre-infection memory, which suggested that cross-reactive memory had joined.

The source material was PBMCs or a T cell subset sorted from them (not recorded which). The chain recombines TRBV7-2 with TRBJ2-7, with unresolved D. This receptor was taken from a man younger than 35 who had mild COVID-19 (a few samples of this study predate the infection). Cell type and time point are not known. CDR3 amino acids: CASSLGSYEQYF. CDR3 DNA: TGTGCCAGCAGCTTGGGATCCTACGAGCAGTACTTC.